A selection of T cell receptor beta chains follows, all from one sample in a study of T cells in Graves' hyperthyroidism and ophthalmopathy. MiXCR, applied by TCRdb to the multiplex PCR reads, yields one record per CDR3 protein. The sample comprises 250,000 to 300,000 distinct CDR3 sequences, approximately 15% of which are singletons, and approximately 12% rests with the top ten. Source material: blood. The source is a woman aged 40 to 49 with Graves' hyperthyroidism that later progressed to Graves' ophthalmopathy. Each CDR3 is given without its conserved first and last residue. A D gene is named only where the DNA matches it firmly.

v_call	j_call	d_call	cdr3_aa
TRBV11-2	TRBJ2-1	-	ASSLRDLSYNEQF
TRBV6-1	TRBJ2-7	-	ASSDIQDRANYEQY
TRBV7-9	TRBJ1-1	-	ASSSILSGGSNTEAF
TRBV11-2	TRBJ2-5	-	ASSLWSQETQY
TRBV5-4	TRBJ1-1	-	ASSGDTLLTNTEAF
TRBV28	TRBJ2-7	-	ASSSPAEQY
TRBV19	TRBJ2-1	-	ASKSREAEQF
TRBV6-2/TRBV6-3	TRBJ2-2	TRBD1	ASSMGTGSGELF
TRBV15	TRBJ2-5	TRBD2	ATSRDRKVWRASGRVGETQY
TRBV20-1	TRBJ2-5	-	SAINRRGTQY
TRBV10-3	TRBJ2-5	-	AIRKNRLARETQY
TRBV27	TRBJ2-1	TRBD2	ASKASGTSGWEYEQF
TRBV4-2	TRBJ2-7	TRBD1	ASSQVGTAFYEQY
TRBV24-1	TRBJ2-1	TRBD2	ATSDPTGTTNEQF
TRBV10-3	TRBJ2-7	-	AISKGGYEQY
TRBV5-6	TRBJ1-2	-	ASSLENAGIGGYT
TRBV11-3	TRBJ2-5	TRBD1	ASSTGQGSTQY
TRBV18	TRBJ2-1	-	ASSPQAYNEQF
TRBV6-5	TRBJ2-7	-	ASSYTDSPRNEQY
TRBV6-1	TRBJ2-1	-	ASKLTQTSLCNEQF